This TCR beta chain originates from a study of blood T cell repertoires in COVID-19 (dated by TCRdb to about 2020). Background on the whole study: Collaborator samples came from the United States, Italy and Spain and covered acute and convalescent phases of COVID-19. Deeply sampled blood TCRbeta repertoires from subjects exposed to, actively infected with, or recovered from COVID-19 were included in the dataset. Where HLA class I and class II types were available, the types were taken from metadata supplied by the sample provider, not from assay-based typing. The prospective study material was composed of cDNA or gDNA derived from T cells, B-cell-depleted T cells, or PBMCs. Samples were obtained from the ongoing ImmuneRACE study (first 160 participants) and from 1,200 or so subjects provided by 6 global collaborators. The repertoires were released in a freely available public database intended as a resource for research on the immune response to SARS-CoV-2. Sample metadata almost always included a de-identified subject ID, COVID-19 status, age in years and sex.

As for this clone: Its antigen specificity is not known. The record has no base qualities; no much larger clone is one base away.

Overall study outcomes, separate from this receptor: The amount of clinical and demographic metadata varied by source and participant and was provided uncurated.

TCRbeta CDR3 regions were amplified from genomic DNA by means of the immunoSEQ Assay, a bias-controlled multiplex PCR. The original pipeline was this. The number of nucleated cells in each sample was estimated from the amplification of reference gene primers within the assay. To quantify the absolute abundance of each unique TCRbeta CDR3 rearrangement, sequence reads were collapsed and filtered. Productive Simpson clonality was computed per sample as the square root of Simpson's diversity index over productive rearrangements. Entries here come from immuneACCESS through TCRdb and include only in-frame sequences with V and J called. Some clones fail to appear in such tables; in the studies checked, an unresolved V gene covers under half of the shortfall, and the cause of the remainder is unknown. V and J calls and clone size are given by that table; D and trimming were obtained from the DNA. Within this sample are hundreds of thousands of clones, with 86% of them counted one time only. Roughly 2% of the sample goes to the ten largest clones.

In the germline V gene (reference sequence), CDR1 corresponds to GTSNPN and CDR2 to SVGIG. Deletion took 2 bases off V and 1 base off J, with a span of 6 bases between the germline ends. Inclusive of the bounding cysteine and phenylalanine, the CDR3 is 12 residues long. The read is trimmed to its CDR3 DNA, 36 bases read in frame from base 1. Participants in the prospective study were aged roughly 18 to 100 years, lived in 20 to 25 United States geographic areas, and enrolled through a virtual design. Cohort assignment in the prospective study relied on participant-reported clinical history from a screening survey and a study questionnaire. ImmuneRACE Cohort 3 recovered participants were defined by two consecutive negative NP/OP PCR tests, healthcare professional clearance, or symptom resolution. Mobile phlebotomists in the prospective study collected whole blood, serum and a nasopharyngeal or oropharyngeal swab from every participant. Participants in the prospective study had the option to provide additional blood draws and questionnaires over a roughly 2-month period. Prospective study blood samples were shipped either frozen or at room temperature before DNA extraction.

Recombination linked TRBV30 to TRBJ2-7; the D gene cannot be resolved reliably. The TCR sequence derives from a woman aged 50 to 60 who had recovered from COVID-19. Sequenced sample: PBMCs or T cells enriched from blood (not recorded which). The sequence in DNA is TGTGCCTGGAGTTTCCAGTCCTACGAGCAGTACTTC. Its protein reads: CAWSFQSYEQYF. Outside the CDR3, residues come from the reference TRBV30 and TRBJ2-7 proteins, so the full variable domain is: SQTIHQWPATLVQPVGSPLSLECTVEGTSNPNLYWYRQAAGRGLQLLFYSVGIGQISSEVPQNLSASRPQDRQFILSSKKLLLSDSGFYLCAWSFQSYEQYFGPGTRLTVT.